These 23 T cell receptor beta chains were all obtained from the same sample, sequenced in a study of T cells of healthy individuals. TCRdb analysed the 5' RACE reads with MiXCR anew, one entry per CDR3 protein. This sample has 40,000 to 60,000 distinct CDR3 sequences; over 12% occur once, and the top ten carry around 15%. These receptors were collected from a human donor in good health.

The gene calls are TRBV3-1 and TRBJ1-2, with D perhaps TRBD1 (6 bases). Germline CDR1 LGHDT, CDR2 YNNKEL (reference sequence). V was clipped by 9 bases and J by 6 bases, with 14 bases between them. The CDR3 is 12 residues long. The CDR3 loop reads CASTGGANGYTF. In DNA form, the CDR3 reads TGTGCCAGTACCGGGGGGGCGAATGGCTACACCTTC.

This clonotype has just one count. The CDR3 sequence: CASSRDPVKWPQHF. CDR3 DNA: TGTGCCAGCAGCCGGGACCCGGTCAAGTGGCCCCAGCATTTT. V usage is TRBV6-6 and J usage is TRBJ1-5; D is perhaps TRBD1 (5 bases). V shed 6 bases and J shed 9 bases, with 18 bases lying between them. This CDR3 contains 14 residues. Germline values: CDR1 MNHNY, CDR2 SVGAGI (reference sequence).

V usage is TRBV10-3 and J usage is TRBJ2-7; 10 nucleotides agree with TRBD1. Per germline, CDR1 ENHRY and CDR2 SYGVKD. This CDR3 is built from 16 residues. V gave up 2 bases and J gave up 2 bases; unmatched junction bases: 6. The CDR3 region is CAISEPAGTGAYEQYF. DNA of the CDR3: TGTGCCATCAGTGAGCCCGCCGGGACAGGGGCCTACGAGCAGTACTTC.

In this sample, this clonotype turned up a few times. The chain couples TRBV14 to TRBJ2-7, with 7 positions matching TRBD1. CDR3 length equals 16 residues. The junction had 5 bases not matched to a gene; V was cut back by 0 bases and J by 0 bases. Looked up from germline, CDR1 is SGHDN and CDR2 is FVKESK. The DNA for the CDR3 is TGTGCCAGCAGCCAAGAGACAGGGTTTAGCTCCTACGAGCAGTACTTC. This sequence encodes CASSQETGFSSYEQYF.

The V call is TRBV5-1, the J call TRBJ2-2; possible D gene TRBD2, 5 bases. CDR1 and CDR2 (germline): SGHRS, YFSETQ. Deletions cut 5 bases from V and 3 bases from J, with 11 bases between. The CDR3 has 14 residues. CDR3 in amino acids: CASRLTGYTGELFF. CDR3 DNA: TGCGCCAGCAGGTTGACGGGGTACACCGGGGAGCTGTTTTTT.

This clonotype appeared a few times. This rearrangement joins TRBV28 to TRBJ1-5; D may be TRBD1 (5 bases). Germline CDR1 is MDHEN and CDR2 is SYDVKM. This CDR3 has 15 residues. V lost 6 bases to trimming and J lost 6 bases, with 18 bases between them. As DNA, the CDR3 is TGTGCCAGCAGGGAGGGGATCGTAGACGGTCAGCCCCAGCATTTT. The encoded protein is CASREGIVDGQPQHF. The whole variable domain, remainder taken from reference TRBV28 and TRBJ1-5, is DVKVTQSSRYLVKRTGEKVFLECVQDMDHENMFWYRQDPGLGLRLIYFSYDVKMKEKGDIPEGYSVSREKKERFSLILESASTNQTSMYLCASREGIVDGQPQHFGDGTRLSIL.

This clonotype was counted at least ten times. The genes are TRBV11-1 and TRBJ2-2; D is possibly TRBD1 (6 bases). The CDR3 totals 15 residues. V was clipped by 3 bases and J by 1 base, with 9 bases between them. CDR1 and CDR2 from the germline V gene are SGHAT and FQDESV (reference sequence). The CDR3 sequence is CASSLNRVNTGELFF. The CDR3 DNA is TGTGCCAGCAGCTTGAACAGGGTGAACACCGGGGAGCTGTTTTTT.

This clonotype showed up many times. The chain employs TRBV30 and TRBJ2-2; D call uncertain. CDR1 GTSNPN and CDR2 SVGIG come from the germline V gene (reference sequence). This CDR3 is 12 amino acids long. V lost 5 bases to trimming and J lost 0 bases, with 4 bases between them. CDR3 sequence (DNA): TGTGCCTGGGGGTCGAACACCGGGGAGCTGTTTTTT. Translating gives CAWGSNTGELFF. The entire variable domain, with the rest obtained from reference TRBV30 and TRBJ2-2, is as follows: SQTIHQWPATLVQPVGSPLSLECTVEGTSNPNLYWYRQAAGRGLQLLFYSVGIGQISSEVPQNLSASRPQDRQFILSSKKLLLSDSGFYLCAWGSNTGELFFGEGSRLTVL.

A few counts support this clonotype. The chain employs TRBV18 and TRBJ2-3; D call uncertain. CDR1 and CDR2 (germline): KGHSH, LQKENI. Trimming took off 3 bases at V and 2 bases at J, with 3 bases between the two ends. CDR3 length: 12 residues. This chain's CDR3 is CASSPTTDTQYF. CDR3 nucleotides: TGTGCCAGCTCACCGACCACAGATACGCAGTATTTT.

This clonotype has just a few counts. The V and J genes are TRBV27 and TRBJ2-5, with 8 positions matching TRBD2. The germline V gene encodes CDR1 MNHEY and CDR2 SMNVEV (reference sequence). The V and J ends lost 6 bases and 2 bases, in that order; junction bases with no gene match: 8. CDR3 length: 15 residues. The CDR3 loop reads CASRGLGGIQETQYF. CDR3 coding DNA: TGTGCCAGCAGGGGACTAGGGGGTATACAAGAGACCCAGTACTTC.

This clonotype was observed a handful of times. The DNA for the CDR3 is TGTGCCAGCAGCTTTAGCGGGAGCACAGATACGCAGTATTTT. Translating it yields CASSFSGSTDTQYF. The chain has TRBV7-9 and TRBJ2-3; 7 bases agree with TRBD2. This CDR3 has 14 amino acids. V dropped 3 bases and J dropped 0; count of bases not matched to a gene: 0. CDR1 is SEHNR, CDR2 FQNEAQ, per germline (reference sequence).

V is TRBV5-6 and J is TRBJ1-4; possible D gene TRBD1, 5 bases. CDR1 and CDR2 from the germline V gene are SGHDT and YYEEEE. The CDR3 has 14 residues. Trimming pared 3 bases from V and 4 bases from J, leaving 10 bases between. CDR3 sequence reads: CASSSLGVNEKLFF. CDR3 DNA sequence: TGTGCCAGCAGCTCCCTGGGGGTTAATGAAAAACTGTTTTTT.

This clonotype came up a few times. The CDR3 spells CASSLRQSETQYF. The CDR3 DNA follows: TGCGCCAGCAGCTTGAGGCAGTCGGAGACCCAGTACTTC. The chain joins TRBV5-1 to TRBJ2-5; no clear D gene. Germline CDR1 and CDR2: SGHRS and YFSETQ. Deletions cut 1 base from V and 5 bases from J, with 9 bases between. The CDR3 consists of 13 residues.

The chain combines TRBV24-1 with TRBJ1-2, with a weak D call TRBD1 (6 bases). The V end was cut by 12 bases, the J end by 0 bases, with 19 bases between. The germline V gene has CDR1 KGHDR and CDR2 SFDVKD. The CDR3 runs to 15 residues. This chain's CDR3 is CAPRDTFRANYGYTF. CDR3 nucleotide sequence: TGTGCCCCGCGGGACACCTTCCGAGCTAACTATGGCTACACCTTC.

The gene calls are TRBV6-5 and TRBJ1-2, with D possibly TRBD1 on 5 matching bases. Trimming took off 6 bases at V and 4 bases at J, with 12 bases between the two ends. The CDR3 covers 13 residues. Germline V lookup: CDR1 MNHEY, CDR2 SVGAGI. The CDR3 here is CASSIGTVYGYTF. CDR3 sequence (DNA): TGTGCCAGCAGCATCGGGACGGTCTATGGCTACACCTTC.

The CDR3 spells CASSYLDRDYGYTF. For the CDR3, the DNA is TGTGCCAGCAGTTACTTGGACAGAGACTATGGCTACACCTTC. The genes are TRBV6-2 or TRBV6-3 and TRBJ1-2; tentatively, D is TRBD1 (6 bases). CDR1 is MNHEY, CDR2 SVGEGT, per germline. There are 14 residues in the CDR3. The V end lost 1 base, the J end lost 3 bases, and 9 bases lay between the germline ends.

CDR3 residues: CAIKFGGTGNTIYF. In DNA form, the CDR3 reads TGTGCCATCAAGTTCGGGGGTACGGGAAACACCATATATTTT. The rearrangement joins TRBV10-3 to TRBJ1-3; possible D gene TRBD1, 5 bases. Germline V gives CDR1 ENHRY, CDR2 SYGVKD. The germline V and J ends were trimmed by 7 bases and 4 bases, with 14 bases remaining between them. This CDR3 spans 14 amino acids.

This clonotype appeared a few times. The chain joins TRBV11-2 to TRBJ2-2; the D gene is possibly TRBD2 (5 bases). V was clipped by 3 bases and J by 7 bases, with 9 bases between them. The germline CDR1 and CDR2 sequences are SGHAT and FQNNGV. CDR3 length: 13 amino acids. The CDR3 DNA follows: TGTGCCAGCAGCTTGCGGGTGCACGGGGAGCTGTTTTTT. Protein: CASSLRVHGELFF.

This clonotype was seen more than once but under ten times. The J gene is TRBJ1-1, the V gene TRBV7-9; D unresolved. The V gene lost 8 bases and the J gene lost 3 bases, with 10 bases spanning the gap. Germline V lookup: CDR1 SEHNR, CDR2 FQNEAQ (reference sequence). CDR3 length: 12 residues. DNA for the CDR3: TGTGCCAGCTTGGCAGTATACACTGAAGCTTTCTTT. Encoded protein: CASLAVYTEAFF. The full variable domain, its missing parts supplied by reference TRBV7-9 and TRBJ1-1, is DTGVSQNPRHKITKRGQNVTFRCDPISEHNRLYWYRQTLGQGPEFLTYFQNEAQLEKSRLLSDRFSAERPKGSFSTLEIQRTEQGDSAMYLCASLAVYTEAFFGQGTRLTVV.

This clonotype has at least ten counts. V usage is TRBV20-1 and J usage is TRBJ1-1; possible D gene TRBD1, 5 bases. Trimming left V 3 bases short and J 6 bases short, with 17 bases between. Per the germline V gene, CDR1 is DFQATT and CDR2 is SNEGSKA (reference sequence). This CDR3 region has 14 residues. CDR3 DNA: TGCAGTGCTAGGATAGACTCCCGGGGCCCTGAAGCTTTCTTT. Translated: CSARIDSRGPEAFF.

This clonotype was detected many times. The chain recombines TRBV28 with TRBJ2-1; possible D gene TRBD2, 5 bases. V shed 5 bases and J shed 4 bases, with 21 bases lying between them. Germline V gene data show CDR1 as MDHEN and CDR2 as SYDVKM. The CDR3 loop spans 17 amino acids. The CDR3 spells CASSLRPAGRPYNEQFF. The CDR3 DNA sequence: TGTGCCAGCAGTCTTCGCCCGGCGGGCAGACCGTACAATGAGCAGTTCTTC.

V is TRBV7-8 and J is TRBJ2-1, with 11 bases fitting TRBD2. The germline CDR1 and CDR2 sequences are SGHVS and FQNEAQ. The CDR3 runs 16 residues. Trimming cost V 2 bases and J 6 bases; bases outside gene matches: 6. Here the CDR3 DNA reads TGTGCCAGCAGCTTATTCGGGACTAGCGGCTCCAATGAGCAGTTCTTC. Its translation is CASSLFGTSGSNEQFF.

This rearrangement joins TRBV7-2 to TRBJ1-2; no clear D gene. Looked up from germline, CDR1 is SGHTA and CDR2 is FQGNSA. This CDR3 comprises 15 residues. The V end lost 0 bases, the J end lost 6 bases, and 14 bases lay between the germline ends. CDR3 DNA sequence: TGTGCCAGCAGCTTAGCTGGGCAGACGGGAAATGGCTACACCTTC. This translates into CASSLAGQTGNGYTF.